The 16 T cell receptor beta chains below were found in one sample sequenced in a study of Ad26.COV2.S vaccination and SARS-CoV-2 variants. The treatment was: some 20 received Ad26.COV2.S at low or high dose, single or two shots; several received placebo; per-sample allocation not given. Following the first vaccine or placebo injection, samples were taken on day 63. Some clones are missing from TCRdb's copy, which holds only in-frame ones; the method was immunoSEQ multiplex PCR. This sample has some 450,000 clones, with around 91% found just once. The sequenced sample was peripheral blood, obtained in a trial of Ad26.COV2.S vaccine versus placebo. These receptors were obtained from a person between 18 and 65 years old who received the Ad26.COV2.S COVID-19 vaccine or a placebo.

The chain links TRBV6-2 or TRBV6-3 to TRBJ2-7; 7 positions match TRBD2. CDR3 length: 15 amino acids. Germline V lookup: CDR1 MNHEY, CDR2 SVGEGT. V lost 2 bases and J lost 3; bases outside the gene matches: 7. Written as DNA, the CDR3 is TGTGCCAGCAGTTACCCTAGCGGAACTTTCTACGAGCAGTACTTC. Translating gives CASSYPSGTFYEQYF.

This chain uses TRBV6-5 with TRBJ2-1, with 8 bases that match TRBD2. This CDR3 contains 15 residues. V was pared by 7 bases and J by 0 bases, with 5 bases of the junction left unmatched. Germline CDR1 is MNHEY and CDR2 is SVGAGI. This CDR3 reads CASTPAGASYNEQFF. The CDR3 DNA reads as TGTGCCAGCACCCCAGCGGGAGCCTCCTACAATGAGCAGTTCTTC.

The genes are TRBV19 and TRBJ2-1; 7 bases fit TRBD2. Germline loops: CDR1 LNHDA, CDR2 SQIVND (reference sequence). Unmatched junction bases numbered 3, after V lost 1 base and J lost 9 bases. The CDR3 is made up of 13 amino acids. CDR3 residues: CASSIARGSEQFF. The DNA of the CDR3 is TGTGCCAGTAGTATAGCCCGCGGGAGTGAGCAGTTCTTC.

There are a few counts of this clone. Written as DNA, the CDR3 is TGTGCCAGCAGCTTACGACAGGGAAGTACTGAAGCTTTCTTT. As protein: CASSLRQGSTEAFF. The chain is built from TRBV5-4 and TRBJ1-1, with 7 bases identical to TRBD1. CDR3 length equals 14 residues. Unmatched junction bases numbered 6, after V lost 2 bases and J lost 5 bases. CDR1 SGHNT and CDR2 YYREEE come from the germline V gene (reference sequence).

The genes are TRBV7-2 and TRBJ2-2; TRBD2 matches at 10 bases. Germline loops: CDR1 SGHTA, CDR2 FQGNSA. The CDR3 covers 13 residues. After removal of 7 bases from V and 6 bases from J, the junction contained 2 bases not matched to a gene. The CDR3 DNA sequence: TGTGCCAGCACGCTAGCGGGAGCCGGGGAGCTGTTTTTT. It translates to CASTLAGAGELFF.

This clone was counted a single time. The J gene is TRBJ2-7, the V gene TRBV3-1 (or the pseudogene TRBV3-2); tentative D call: TRBD1 (5 bases). Trimming pared 4 bases from V and 5 bases from J, leaving 12 bases between. This CDR3 region has 13 residues. Germline lookup yields CDR1 LGHDT and CDR2 YNNKEL (reference sequence). The CDR3 reads CASSPFTGNEQYF. The CDR3 DNA sequence: TGTGCCAGCAGCCCATTCACAGGTAACGAGCAGTACTTC.

The V call is TRBV5-1, the J call TRBJ2-7; no clear D. From germline, CDR1 is SGHRS and CDR2 YFSETQ. The CDR3 consists of 14 residues. Trimming left V 1 base short and J 1 base short, with 9 bases between. This CDR3 is CASSLHPSSYEQYF. The CDR3, as DNA: TGCGCCAGCAGCTTGCATCCGTCATCCTACGAGCAGTACTTC.

The chain is built from TRBV28 and TRBJ2-5; D unclear. The CDR3 length is 14 residues. V gave up 5 bases and J gave up 0 bases, with 10 bases separating them. Germline V gives CDR1 MDHEN, CDR2 SYDVKM. The CDR3, as DNA: TGTGCCAGCAGTCCGTCCAGGAACCAAGAGACCCAGTACTTC. Protein product: CASSPSRNQETQYF.

The V gene is TRBV6-2 or TRBV6-3, the J gene TRBJ2-3; D is unresolved. Germline V gives CDR1 MNHEY, CDR2 SVGEGT. The CDR3 loop spans 14 amino acids. Trimming pared 5 bases from V and 7 bases from J, leaving 16 bases between. CDR3 DNA sequence: TGTGCCAGCAGTACCGGGCTCCTCGGATATACGCAGTATTTT. Its protein product is CASSTGLLGYTQYF.

This rearrangement joins TRBV6-6 to TRBJ1-2; D may be TRBD1 (6 bases). This CDR3 contains 14 residues. Germline CDR1 is MNHNY and CDR2 is SVGAGI (reference sequence). Trimming left V 0 bases short and J 6 bases short, with 11 bases between. The CDR3 coding sequence is TGTGCCAGCAGTTACTCGAACTCAGGGGATGGCTACACCTTC. Encoded protein: CASSYSNSGDGYTF.

V usage is TRBV6-5 and J usage is TRBJ1-1; 7 nucleotides line up with TRBD1. Germline V CDR1 and CDR2: MNHEY, SVGAGI. This CDR3 spans 13 amino acids. The ends lost 6 bases at V and 5 bases at J; junction bases unmatched: 6. CDR3 sequence (DNA): TGTGCCAGCAGGAGGGGGCAAGGGACTGAAGCTTTCTTT. The encoded protein is CASRRGQGTEAFF.

The chain links TRBV29-1 to TRBJ2-7; 9 positions match TRBD2. V trimming: 6 bases; J trimming: 0 bases; junction bases outside the gene matches: 18. CDR1 is SQVTM and CDR2 is ANQGSEA in the germline V gene. The CDR3 has 18 residues. DNA of the CDR3: TGCAGCGTCGCGAGCGGGGCGGGAGGGCCTCTCAGCTCCTACGAGCAGTACTTC. Translating gives CSVASGAGGPLSSYEQYF.

The chain uses TRBV6-2 or TRBV6-3 and TRBJ2-3, with 7 bases fitting TRBD2. CDR1 is MNHEY and CDR2 is SVGEGT in the germline V gene. V was pared by 4 bases and J by 2 bases, with 3 bases of the junction left unmatched. CDR3 length equals 14 residues. The CDR3 DNA sequence: TGTGCCAGCAGTTGGGGGGGGATCACAGATACGCAGTATTTT. Its translation: CASSWGGITDTQYF.

The chain joins TRBV25-1 to TRBJ1-2; perhaps TRBD1 as D (5 bases). CDR1 is MGHDK, CDR2 SYGVNS, per germline. The V and J ends lost 5 bases and 8 bases respectively, with 12 bases between them. The CDR3 runs to 12 residues. The CDR3 is CASSLGAEGYTF. In DNA form, the CDR3 reads TGTGCCAGCAGTCTAGGGGCTGAGGGCTACACCTTC.

This chain uses TRBV5-6 with TRBJ2-1, with TRBD2 identical over 10 bases. Losses at the gene ends were 3 bases for V and 4 bases for J; bases not matched to a gene: 7. In germline, CDR1 is SGHDT, CDR2 YYEEEE. The CDR3 loop spans 16 amino acids. As DNA, the CDR3 is TGTGCCAGCAGCTCCCGACTAGCGGGTGGGTACAATGAGCAGTTCTTC. Protein sequence: CASSSRLAGGYNEQFF.

The chain employs TRBV7-6 and TRBJ2-7, with 8 positions matching TRBD1. Germline V CDR1 and CDR2: SGHVS, FNYEAQ. This CDR3 is 14 amino acids long. V dropped 5 bases and J dropped 0; count of bases not matched to a gene: 3. The CDR3 DNA follows: TGTGCCAGCAGCACGACAGGGGACTCCTACGAGCAGTACTTC. Protein: CASSTTGDSYEQYF. The full variable domain, its missing parts supplied by reference TRBV7-6 and TRBJ2-7, is GAGVSQSPRYKVTKRGQDVALRCDPISGHVSLYWYRQALGQGPEFLTYFNYEAQQDKSGLPNDRFSAERPEGSISTLTIQRTEQRDSAMYRCASSTTGDSYEQYFGPGTRLTVT.